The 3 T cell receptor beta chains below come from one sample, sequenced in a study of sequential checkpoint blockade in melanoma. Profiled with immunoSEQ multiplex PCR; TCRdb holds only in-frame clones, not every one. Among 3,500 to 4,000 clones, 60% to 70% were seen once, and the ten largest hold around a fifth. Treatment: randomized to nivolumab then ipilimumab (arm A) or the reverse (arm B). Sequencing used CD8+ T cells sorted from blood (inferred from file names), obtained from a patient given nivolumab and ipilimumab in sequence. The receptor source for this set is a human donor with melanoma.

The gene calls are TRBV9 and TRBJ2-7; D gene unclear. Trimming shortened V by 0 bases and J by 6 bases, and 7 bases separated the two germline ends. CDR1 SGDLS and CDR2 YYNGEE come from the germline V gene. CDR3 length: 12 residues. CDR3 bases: TGTGCCAGCAGCGTAGCAGGTTCCGAGCAGTACTTC. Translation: CASSVAGSEQYF.

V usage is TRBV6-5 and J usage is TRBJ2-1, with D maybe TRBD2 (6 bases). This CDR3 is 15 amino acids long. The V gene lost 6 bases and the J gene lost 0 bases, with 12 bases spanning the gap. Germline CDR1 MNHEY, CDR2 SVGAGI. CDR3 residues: CASSPRGSSYNEQFF. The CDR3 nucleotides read TGTGCCAGCAGCCCACGGGGGTCCTCCTACAATGAGCAGTTCTTC.

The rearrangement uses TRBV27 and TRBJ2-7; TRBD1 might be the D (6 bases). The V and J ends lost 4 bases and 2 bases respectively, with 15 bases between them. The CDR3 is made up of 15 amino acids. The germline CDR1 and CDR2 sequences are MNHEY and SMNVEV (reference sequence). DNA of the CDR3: TGTGCCAGCAGTTCCTCAGACAGGTACGCCTACGAGCAGTACTTC. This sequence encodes CASSSSDRYAYEQYF.